Presented here are 30 T cell receptor beta chains from one specimen sequenced in a study of graft-versus-host responses after intestinal transplantation. These TCRs are of unknown antigen specificity. Generated by immunoSEQ multiplex PCR, the TCRdb table keeps only in-frame clones and is missing some. This sample carries 80,000 to 100,000 clones, 92% of them seen once, and the ten largest clones take 0.17%. The sample in question was unstimulated CD4+ T cells sorted from spleen or lymph node cells, obtained before intestinal transplant. Receptors were obtained from a human donor who received an intestinal transplant.

This chain uses TRBV28 with TRBJ2-7; possibly TRBD1 for D (7 bases). Germline loops: CDR1 MDHEN, CDR2 SYDVKM. This CDR3 spans 16 amino acids. V was shortened by 2 bases and J by 2 bases, with 16 bases between the two germline ends. The DNA of the CDR3 is TGTGCCAGCAGTTTAGGAGGGGGACAGACAGCCTACGAGCAGTACTTC. It yields the protein CASSLGGGQTAYEQYF.

Note on this clone: Other DNA sequences of this sample code for an identical CDR3. This chain uses TRBV5-1 with TRBJ1-2; 7 bases agree with TRBD1. Per the germline V gene, CDR1 is SGHRS and CDR2 is YFSETQ. The CDR3 has 13 amino acids. V shed 4 bases, J shed 2 bases, and the junction held 2 bases outside the gene matches. The CDR3 here is CASSLGQNYGYTF. The CDR3 coding sequence is TGCGCCAGCAGCCTGGGACAGAACTATGGCTACACCTTC.

This clone appeared a single time. The chain is built from TRBV7-2 and TRBJ1-5, with D maybe TRBD1 (5 bases). The CDR3 is 15 residues long. V lost 5 bases, J lost 4 bases, and 15 bases lay in between. Per germline, CDR1 SGHTA and CDR2 FQGNSA. CDR3 region: CASSRGWGDNQPQHF. The CDR3 bases are TGTGCCAGCAGCCGTGGATGGGGGGATAATCAGCCCCAGCATTTT.

CDR3 protein: CAWIGPEGQGYNSPLHF. The CDR3 coding sequence is TGTGCCTGGATCGGCCCCGAGGGTCAGGGGTATAATTCACCCCTCCACTTT. V is TRBV30 and J is TRBJ1-6; D is possibly TRBD1 (6 bases). The V gene lost 4 bases and the J gene lost 4 bases, with 20 bases spanning the gap. CDR3 length: 17 residues. Germline CDR1 GTSNPN, CDR2 SVGIG (reference sequence).

The genes are TRBV9 and TRBJ2-1, with D maybe TRBD2 (7 bases). Looked up from germline, CDR1 is SGDLS and CDR2 is YYNGEE. This CDR3 spans 16 amino acids. Trimming stripped 1 base from V and 10 bases from J, with 21 bases between. CDR3 nucleotide sequence: TGTGCCAGCAGCGTACCGGGGGGCCTGTCGAGGGAGGAGCAGTTCTTC. Translated, it gives CASSVPGGLSREEQFF.

This clone has more than one count but fewer than ten. The chain employs TRBV2 and TRBJ2-6, with TRBD1 as a possible D gene (6 bases). The germline V gene encodes CDR1 SNHLY and CDR2 FYNNEI. The V gene lost 7 bases and the J gene lost 0 bases, with 10 bases spanning the gap. The CDR3 contains 15 residues. The CDR3 DNA reads as TGTGCCAGCACCAGAGGGGGCTCTGGGGCCAACGTCCTGACTTTC. Residues: CASTRGGSGANVLTF.

V usage is TRBV5-1 and J usage is TRBJ2-1, with D perhaps matching TRBD2 (6 bases). The CDR3 is made up of 13 amino acids. CDR1 is SGHRS, CDR2 YFSETQ, per germline. V was shortened by 4 bases and J by 8 bases, with 13 bases between the two germline ends. CDR3 coding DNA: TGCGCCAGCAGCCCCACCGGGAGCTATGAGCAGTTCTTC. This codes for CASSPTGSYEQFF. Full variable domain (outside the CDR3, taken from reference TRBV5-1 and TRBJ2-1): KAGVTQTPRYLIKTRGQQVTLSCSPISGHRSVSWYQQTPGQGLQFLFEYFSETQRNKGNFPGRFSGRQFSNSRSEMNVSTLELGDSALYLCASSPTGSYEQFFGPGTRLTVL.

The chain employs TRBV14 and TRBJ2-2; TRBD2 matches 9 bases. Germline CDR1 reads SGHDN; CDR2 reads FVKESK. Trimming cost V 0 bases and J 1 base; bases outside gene matches: 6. CDR3 length: 18 amino acids. CDR3 DNA: TGTGCCAGCAGCCAAGATGGTAGCGGGAGAGGGAACACCGGGGAGCTGTTTTTT. Its translation: CASSQDGSGRGNTGELFF.

V usage is TRBV7-9 and J usage is TRBJ2-7; D gene uncertain. The CDR3 totals 12 residues. The V end lost 3 bases, the J end lost 7 bases, and 10 bases lay between the germline ends. Germline values: CDR1 SEHNR, CDR2 FQNEAQ (reference sequence). This chain's CDR3 is CASSFPMREQYF. CDR3 bases: TGTGCCAGCAGCTTCCCCATGCGGGAGCAGTACTTC. The variable domain in full, with the rest retrieved from reference TRBV7-9 and TRBJ2-7, is DTGVSQNPRHKITKRGQNVTFRCDPISEHNRLYWYRQTLGQGPEFLTYFQNEAQLEKSRLLSDRFSAERPKGSFSTLEIQRTEQGDSAMYLCASSFPMREQYFGPGTRLTVT.

The chain is built from TRBV30 and TRBJ2-5, with D possibly TRBD1 on 5 matching bases. CDR3 length: 14 residues. V gave up 1 base and J gave up 2 bases, with 11 bases separating them. Germline V lookup: CDR1 GTSNPN, CDR2 SVGIG (reference sequence). CDR3 in amino acids: CAWSGGGKQETQYF. The CDR3 DNA reads as TGTGCCTGGAGTGGGGGCGGAAAGCAAGAGACCCAGTACTTC.

This chain connects TRBV27 to TRBJ1-1; D might be TRBD1 (6 bases). CDR1 MNHEY and CDR2 SMNVEV come from the germline V gene (reference sequence). V was pared by 6 bases and J by 7 bases, with 15 bases between. The CDR3 sequence is 13 residues long. CDR3 amino acids: CASRSTVGGEAFF. The CDR3, as DNA: TGTGCCAGCAGATCCACCGTAGGGGGTGAAGCTTTCTTT.

This chain joins TRBV5-1 and TRBJ2-7; D may be TRBD1 (6 bases). Germline CDR1 SGHRS, CDR2 YFSETQ. V was trimmed by 1 base and J by 3 bases, leaving 14 bases between them. The CDR3 consists of 15 residues. CDR3 protein: CASSLLGGSNYEQYF. The DNA of the CDR3 is TGCGCCAGCAGCTTGTTAGGGGGAAGCAACTACGAGCAGTACTTC. Full variable domain (outside the CDR3, taken from reference TRBV5-1 and TRBJ2-7): KAGVTQTPRYLIKTRGQQVTLSCSPISGHRSVSWYQQTPGQGLQFLFEYFSETQRNKGNFPGRFSGRQFSNSRSEMNVSTLELGDSALYLCASSLLGGSNYEQYFGPGTRLTVT.

The chain combines TRBV6-6 with TRBJ1-4; 7 nucleotides agree with TRBD1. The CDR3 is made up of 14 amino acids. Germline loops: CDR1 MNHNY, CDR2 SVGAGI (reference sequence). V shed 6 bases and J 7 bases; nucleotides not matched to a gene: 8. CDR3 sequence reads: CASSQQGWGEKLFF. The CDR3 DNA reads TGTGCCAGCAGCCAACAGGGGTGGGGTGAAAAACTGTTTTTT.

This clone was seen a single time. The DNA for the CDR3 is TGCAGCGTTGGTTTAGGACAGGGATATGGCTACACCTTC. Translating it yields CSVGLGQGYGYTF. V gene TRBV29-1 combines with J gene TRBJ1-2; 8 positions match TRBD1. With V trimmed by 4 bases and J by 5 bases, 6 bases remained unmatched. This CDR3 has 13 amino acids. Per the germline V gene, CDR1 is SQVTM and CDR2 is ANQGSEA.

V is TRBV29-1 and J is TRBJ2-7, with D possibly matching TRBD1 (5 bases). Between the trimmed V and J ends, which lost 0 bases and 2 bases, there was a span of 11 bases. This CDR3 has 14 amino acids. Germline V lookup: CDR1 SQVTM, CDR2 ANQGSEA. CDR3 DNA sequence: TGCAGCGTTGAAGACCACACAGGCCCCTACGAGCAGTACTTC. Its translation: CSVEDHTGPYEQYF.

This chain links TRBV6-5 with TRBJ1-2; maybe TRBD1 (6 bases). Germline lookup yields CDR1 MNHEY and CDR2 SVGAGI. Trimming shortened V by 6 bases and J by 8 bases, and 22 bases separated the two germline ends. CDR3 length: 15 residues. In DNA, the CDR3 is TGTGCCAGCAGGGAGTACGTTCTGGGTGGGGGCGGCTACACCTTC. Amino acids: CASREYVLGGGGYTF.

The chain is built from TRBV19 and TRBJ2-3, with 9 nucleotides matching TRBD1. CDR3 length equals 16 residues. Germline V CDR1 and CDR2: LNHDA, SQIVND (reference sequence). Trimming at V came to 8 bases and at J to 6 bases, leaving 15 bases not matched to a gene. CDR3 protein: CASSRPGTGTWDTQYF. The DNA of the CDR3 is TGTGCCAGTTCGCGCCCCGGGACAGGGACCTGGGATACGCAGTATTTT.

The J gene is TRBJ2-1, the V gene TRBV4-3; D perhaps matches TRBD1 (6 bases). V lost 1 base and J 4 bases, leaving 11 bases between the germline ends. From germline, CDR1 is LGHNA and CDR2 YSLEER. The CDR3 runs to 15 residues. CDR3 amino acids: CASSQAGQQYNEQFF. CDR3 coding DNA: TGCGCCAGCAGCCAAGCAGGACAGCAATACAATGAGCAGTTCTTC.

The chain combines TRBV18 with TRBJ2-2; 7 nucleotides agree with TRBD1. The V segment lost 4 bases and the J segment 1 base; nucleotides outside the gene matches: 9. This CDR3 region has 17 residues. Per germline, CDR1 KGHSH and CDR2 LQKENI. CDR3 residues: CASSLERDRMNTGELFF. In DNA form, the CDR3 reads TGTGCCAGCTCACTAGAACGGGACAGAATGAACACCGGGGAGCTGTTTTTT. Drawing the rest from reference TRBV18 and TRBJ2-2, the complete variable domain is NAGVMQNPRHLVRRRGQEARLRCSPMKGHSHVYWYRQLPEEGLKFMVYLQKENIIDESGMPKERFSAEFPKEGPSILRIQQVVRGDSAAYFCASSLERDRMNTGELFFGEGSRLTVL.

V usage is TRBV7-9 and J usage is TRBJ2-7, with D perhaps matching TRBD2 (5 bases). Trimming stripped 2 bases from V and 5 bases from J, with 7 bases between. The CDR3 spans 12 residues. Germline assignment: CDR1 SEHNR and CDR2 FQNEAQ (reference sequence). CDR3 sequence: CASSLMGDEQYF. CDR3 coding DNA: TGTGCCAGCAGCTTAATGGGAGACGAGCAGTACTTC.

This clone was counted once. This chain links TRBV29-1 with TRBJ1-2; D not certain. Trimming removed 6 bases from V and 13 bases from J, with 15 bases in between. CDR3 length: 10 amino acids. CDR1 is SQVTM, CDR2 ANQGSEA, per germline. The CDR3 sequence: CSVAGFRGTF. CDR3 bases: TGCAGCGTAGCCGGGTTTCGTGGCACCTTC.

This chain uses TRBV9 with TRBJ1-1; unclear D gene. Trimming removed 0 bases at V and 0 bases at J, with 9 bases between. Germline lookup yields CDR1 SGDLS and CDR2 YYNGEE. This CDR3 comprises 15 residues. The CDR3 nucleotides read TGTGCCAGCAGCGTAGGGGCAGCCATGAACACTGAAGCTTTCTTT. This encodes CASSVGAAMNTEAFF.

The gene calls are TRBV4-3 and TRBJ2-7, with a tentative D call TRBD1 (6 bases). V lost 1 base to trimming and J lost 4 bases, with 8 bases between them. This CDR3 is 13 amino acids long. Looked up from germline, CDR1 is LGHNA and CDR2 is YSLEER. The CDR3 DNA is TGCGCCAGCAGCCAAGCCAGGGGTTACGAGCAGTACTTC. It codes for CASSQARGYEQYF.

The chain has TRBV7-8 and TRBJ2-7; TRBD1 is a possible D gene (5 bases). CDR1 is SGHVS, CDR2 FQNEAQ, per germline. V lost 3 bases to trimming and J lost 7 bases, with 28 bases between them. The CDR3 sequence is 18 residues long. In nucleotides, the CDR3 is TGTGCCAGCAGCTTTACTACCCTGACCAGCCCTGGGGCGCGGGAGCAGTACTTC. It yields the protein CASSFTTLTSPGAREQYF.

This chain connects TRBV6-1 to TRBJ1-6; 8 nucleotides match TRBD1. Germline trimming cut 8 bases from V and 9 bases from J; bases unmatched to any gene: 9. This CDR3 has 14 residues. Looked up from germline, CDR1 is MNHNS and CDR2 is SASEGT. CDR3 DNA: TGTGCCAGCGGACGACAGGGGACCTCTTCACCCCTCCACTTT. This encodes CASGRQGTSSPLHF.

The chain joins TRBV6-1 to TRBJ2-7; 8 bases fit TRBD1. Germline values: CDR1 MNHNS, CDR2 SASEGT. The CDR3 length is 14 residues. With 6 bases clipped from V and 2 bases from J, the junction kept 6 bases outside the gene matches. The CDR3: CASSLGQAAYEQYF. As DNA, the CDR3 is TGTGCCAGCAGCCTGGGACAGGCTGCCTACGAGCAGTACTTC.

This rearrangement joins TRBV27 to TRBJ2-3, with 7 bases identical to TRBD1. This CDR3 spans 15 amino acids. The J segment lost 1 base and the V segment lost 6 bases, leaving 7 bases of the junction unmatched. Germline V gene sequence: CDR1 MNHEY, CDR2 SMNVEV (reference sequence). Written as DNA, the CDR3 is TGTGCCAGCAGGGCTAGGGGGCGCGGCACAGATACGCAGTATTTT. Amino acids: CASRARGRGTDTQYF.

The rearrangement links TRBV9 to TRBJ2-7; no firm D call. Germline V CDR1 and CDR2: SGDLS, YYNGEE. This CDR3 spans 13 amino acids. V lost 3 bases, J lost 0 bases, and 7 bases lay in between. The CDR3 spells CASSGLDSYEQYF. For the CDR3, the DNA is TGTGCCAGCAGCGGGTTAGACTCCTACGAGCAGTACTTC.

The gene calls are TRBV18 and TRBJ1-1; D is unresolved. The germline V gene has CDR1 KGHSH and CDR2 LQKENI. The CDR3 runs to 13 residues. The V gene lost 6 bases and the J gene lost 1 base, with 9 bases spanning the gap. For the CDR3, the DNA is TGTGCCAGCTCCCTAGCCTGGAACACTGAAGCTTTCTTT. Amino acids: CASSLAWNTEAFF.

CDR3 sequence (DNA): TGTGCCTGGAGAGGGACAGGGTTCACTGAAGCTTTCTTT. It specifies CAWRGTGFTEAFF. The rearrangement uses TRBV30 and TRBJ1-1; 9 positions agree with TRBD1. Germline V gives CDR1 GTSNPN, CDR2 SVGIG (reference sequence). Trimming cost V 3 bases and J 4 bases; bases outside gene matches: 3. The length of the CDR3 is 13 residues.